This T cell receptor (beta chain) is drawn from a study of cytomegalovirus exposure and HLA in healthy donors. 60 Vbeta and 13 Jbeta primers were used in PCR. Here immunoSEQ multiplex PCR was the method, and the copy in TCRdb shows in-frame clones only, minus some. The data show about 120,000 clones, 55% to 65% seen once. Germline values: CDR1 SGHDT, CDR2 YYEEEE. Trimming took 1 base from V and 0 from J, leaving 10 bases between them. This CDR3 comprises 15 residues. The sequence derives from a woman aged 40 to 50 in good health and CMV-seropositive. This rearrangement joins TRBV5-6 to TRBJ1-1, with D uncertain. The material sequenced was PBMCs. The CDR3 nucleotides are TGTGCCAGCAGCTTGAAGAGGGCCATGAACACTGAAGCTTTCTTT. It translates to CASSLKRAMNTEAFF. The variable domain in full, completed from reference TRBV5-6 and TRBJ1-1, reads DAGVTQSPTHLIKTRGQQVTLRCSPKSGHDTVSWYQQALGQGPQFIFQYYEEEERQRGNFPDRFSGHQFPNYSSELNVNALLLGDSALYLCASSLKRAMNTEAFFGQGTRLTVV.